This TCR beta chain stems from a study of cytomegalovirus exposure and HLA in healthy donors. The study's findings and limits: Based on reports, TCR beta sequences accurately predicted HLA-A and HLA-B alleles for most subjects. Available immune exposure information was restricted to CMV serostatus only.

CDR3 size: 14 residues. V lost 4 bases to trimming and J lost 5 bases; unmatched junction nucleotides: 9. Germline CDR1 is GTSNPN and CDR2 is SVGIG (reference sequence). A remark on this clone: The antigen remains unidentified.

A multiplex PCR was run with 60 Vbeta primers and 13 Jbeta primers. Assay used: immunoSEQ multiplex PCR; TCRdb lists only in-frame clones, some missing. Across tens of thousands of clones, the top ten clones capture less than 2% of the sample. Sequenced input: PBMCs. The sequence was collected from a woman aged 25 to 39 in good health and CMV-seronegative. The chain combines TRBV30 with TRBJ2-5; 8 bases line up with TRBD1. CDR3 nucleotides: TGTGCCTGGAAATTCCCAGGGGGCTTGGAGACCCAGTACTTC. Encoded protein: CAWKFPGGLETQYF.